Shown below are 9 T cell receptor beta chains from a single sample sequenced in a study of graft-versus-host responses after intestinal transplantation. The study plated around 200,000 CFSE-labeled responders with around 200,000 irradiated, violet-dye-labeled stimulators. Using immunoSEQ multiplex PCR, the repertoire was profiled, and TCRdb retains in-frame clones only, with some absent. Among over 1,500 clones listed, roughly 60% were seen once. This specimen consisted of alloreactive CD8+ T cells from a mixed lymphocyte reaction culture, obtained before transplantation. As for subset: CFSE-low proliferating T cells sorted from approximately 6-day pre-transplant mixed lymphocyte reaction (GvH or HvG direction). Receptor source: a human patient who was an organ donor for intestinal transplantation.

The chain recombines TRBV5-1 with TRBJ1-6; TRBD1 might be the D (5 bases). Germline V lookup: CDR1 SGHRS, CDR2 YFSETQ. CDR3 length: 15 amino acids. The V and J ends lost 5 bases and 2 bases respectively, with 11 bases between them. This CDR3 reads CASRQEGPYNSPLHF. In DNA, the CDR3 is TGCGCCAGCAGACAGGAAGGTCCCTATAATTCACCCCTCCACTTT.

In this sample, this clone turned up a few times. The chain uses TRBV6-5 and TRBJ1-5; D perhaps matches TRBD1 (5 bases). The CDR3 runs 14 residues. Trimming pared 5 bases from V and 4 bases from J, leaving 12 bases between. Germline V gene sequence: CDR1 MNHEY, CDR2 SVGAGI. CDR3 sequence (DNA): TGTGCCAGCAGTGGAGGGACCGGTAATCAGCCCCAGCATTTT. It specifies CASSGGTGNQPQHF.

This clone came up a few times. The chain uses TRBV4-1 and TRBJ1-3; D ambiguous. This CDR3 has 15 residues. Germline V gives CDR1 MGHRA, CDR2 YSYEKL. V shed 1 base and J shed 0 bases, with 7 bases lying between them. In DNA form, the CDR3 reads TGCGCCAGCAGCCAAGTCGCAGACTCTGGAAACACCATATATTTT. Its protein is CASSQVADSGNTIYF.

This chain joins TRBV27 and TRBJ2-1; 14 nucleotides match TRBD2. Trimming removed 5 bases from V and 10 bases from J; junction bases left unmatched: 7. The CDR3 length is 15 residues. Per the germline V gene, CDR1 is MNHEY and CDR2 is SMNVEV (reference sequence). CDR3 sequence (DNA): TGTGCCAGCAGTCCCGGACTAGCGGGGGGTTACGAGCAGTTCTTC. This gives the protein CASSPGLAGGYEQFF.

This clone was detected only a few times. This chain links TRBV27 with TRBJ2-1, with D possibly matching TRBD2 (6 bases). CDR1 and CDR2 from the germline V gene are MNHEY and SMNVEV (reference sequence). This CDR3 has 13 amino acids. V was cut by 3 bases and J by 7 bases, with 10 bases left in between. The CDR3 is CASSLGGGNEQFF. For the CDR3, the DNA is TGTGCCAGCAGTTTGGGAGGTGGGAATGAGCAGTTCTTC.

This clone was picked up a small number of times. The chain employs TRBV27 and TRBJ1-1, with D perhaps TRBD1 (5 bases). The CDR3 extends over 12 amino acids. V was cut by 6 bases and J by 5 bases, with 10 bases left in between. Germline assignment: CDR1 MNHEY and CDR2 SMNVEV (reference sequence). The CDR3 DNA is TGTGCCAGCAGGGGGCCTGGGACTGAAGCTTTCTTT. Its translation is CASRGPGTEAFF.

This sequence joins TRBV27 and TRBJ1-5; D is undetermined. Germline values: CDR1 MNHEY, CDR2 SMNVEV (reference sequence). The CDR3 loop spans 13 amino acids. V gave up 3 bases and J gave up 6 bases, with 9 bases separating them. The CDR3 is CASSFSEFQPQHF. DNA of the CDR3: TGTGCCAGCAGTTTCAGTGAGTTTCAGCCCCAGCATTTT.

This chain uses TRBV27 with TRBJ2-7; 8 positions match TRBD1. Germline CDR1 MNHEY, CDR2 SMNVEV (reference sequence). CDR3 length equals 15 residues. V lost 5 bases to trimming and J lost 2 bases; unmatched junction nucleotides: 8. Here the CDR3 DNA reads TGTGCCAGCAGTGCACCGGGACAGGCAACCTACGAGCAGTACTTC. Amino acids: CASSAPGQATYEQYF.

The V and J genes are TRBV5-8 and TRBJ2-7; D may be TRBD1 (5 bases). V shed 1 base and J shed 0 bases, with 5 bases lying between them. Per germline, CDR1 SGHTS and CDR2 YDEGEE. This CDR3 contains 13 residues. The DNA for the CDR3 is TGTGCCAGCAGCTTGACAGGCTCCTACGAGCAGTACTTC. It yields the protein CASSLTGSYEQYF.